This is a list of T cell receptor beta chains from one sample in a study of shared clonotypes between healthy human individuals. Sequencing used immunoSEQ multiplex PCR; TCRdb keeps in-frame clones, though not all of them. Of some 2 million clones listed, about 94% are singletons. The specimen was naive CD8+ T cells sorted from blood. The receptors stem from a man aged 18 to 29 in good health. Both conserved end residues are part of each CDR3. Fields, in order: CDR3 protein, CDR3 DNA, clone size, J gene, V gene, D gene. The D gene is left open where the match is weak. Clone size appears in some rows only: once, few, many, or a class for an expanded clone.

CASMGADEQYF,TGTGCCAGCATGGGGGCGGACGAGCAGTACTTC,NA,TRBJ2-7,TRBV6-5,NA
CASSLGLENIQYF,TGTGCCAGCAGCTTGGGACTCGAAAACATTCAGTACTTC,NA,TRBJ2-4,TRBV5-6,NA
CASSLDRGTSNTEAFF,TGTGCCAGTAGTCTGGACAGGGGGACTTCAAACACTGAAGCTTTCTTT,NA,TRBJ1-1,TRBV19,TRBD1
CASSPGPLTGELFF,TGTGCCAGCAGCCCCGGACCCCTAACCGGGGAGCTGTTTTTT,NA,TRBJ2-2,TRBV7-8,NA
CASSLGGHEQFF,TGTGCCAGCAGCTTAGGCGGGCATGAGCAGTTCTTC,once,TRBJ2-1,TRBV7-9,NA
CASSVGGDLSYEQYF,TGTGCCAGCAGCGTAGGAGGGGACCTCTCCTACGAGCAGTACTTC,NA,TRBJ2-7,TRBV9,NA
CASSERGTGADEQYF,TGTGCCAGCAGTGAACGCGGAACAGGGGCGGACGAGCAGTACTTC,NA,TRBJ2-7,TRBV6-1,TRBD1
CASSSGSRATYNEQFF,TGTGCCAGCAGCAGCGGATCTCGGGCCACCTACAATGAGCAGTTCTTC,NA,TRBJ2-1,TRBV7-8,NA
CSATGGFLDTQYF,TGCAGCGCCACAGGGGGCTTTTTAGATACGCAGTATTTT,NA,TRBJ2-3,TRBV29-1,TRBD1
CASGPTYSNQPQHF,TGTGCCAGCGGGCCGACCTATAGCAATCAGCCCCAGCATTTT,NA,TRBJ1-5,TRBV6-6,NA